This T cell receptor beta chain came from a study of blood T cells in healthy people across ages. Germline loops: CDR1 GTSNPN, CDR2 SVGIG (reference sequence). The CDR3 is 13 amino acids. J gave up 2 bases and V 4 bases, and 3 bases lay outside the gene matches. Then a second PCR, running about 6 to 11 cycles, was carried out with a sample-barcoded 5' primer and a J-beta primer mix. TCRdb called the 5' RACE reads again in MiXCR, with one record for every CDR3 protein. The sample includes about 1,600,000 distinct CDR3 sequences, roughly 40% of them seen just once. Healthy Caucasian individuals from Russia aged 6 to 90 served as donors. This clonotype was seen just once.

This TCR came from a woman younger than 30 in good health. Sequencing was done on a sample of blood. The chain links TRBV30 to TRBJ2-7, with 9 bases that match TRBD2. CDR3 loop: CAWNSGGTYEQYF. The CDR3 coding sequence is TGTGCCTGGAACAGCGGGGGGACCTACGAGCAGTACTTC.